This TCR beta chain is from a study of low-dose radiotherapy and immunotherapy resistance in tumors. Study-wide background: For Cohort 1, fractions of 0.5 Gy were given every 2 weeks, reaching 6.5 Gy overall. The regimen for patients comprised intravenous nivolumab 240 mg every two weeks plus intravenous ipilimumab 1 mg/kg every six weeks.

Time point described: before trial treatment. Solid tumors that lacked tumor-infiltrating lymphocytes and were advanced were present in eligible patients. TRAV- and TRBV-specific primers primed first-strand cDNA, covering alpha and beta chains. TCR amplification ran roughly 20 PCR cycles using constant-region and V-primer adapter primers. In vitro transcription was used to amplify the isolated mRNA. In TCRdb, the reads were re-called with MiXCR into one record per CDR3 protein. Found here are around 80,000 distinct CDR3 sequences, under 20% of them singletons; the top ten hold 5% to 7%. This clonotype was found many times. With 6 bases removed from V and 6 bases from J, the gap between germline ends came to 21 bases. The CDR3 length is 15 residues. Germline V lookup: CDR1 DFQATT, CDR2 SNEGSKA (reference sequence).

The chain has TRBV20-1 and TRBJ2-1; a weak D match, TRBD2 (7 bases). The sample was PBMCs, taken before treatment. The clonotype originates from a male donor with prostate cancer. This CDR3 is CSAPEGRGATNEQFF. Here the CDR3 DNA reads TGCAGTGCCCCGGAGGGACGGGGGGCCACCAATGAGCAGTTCTTC.